The table lists the clone carrying this T cell receptor beta chain with a few counts. Its specificity is unknown. Genes and germline come from the mouse. The CDR3 is cut off 1 residue early in the read; its end comes from the germline J gene. The record originates from a study of tissue T cells after allogeneic stem cell transplantation. TCRdb's copy holds only in-frame clones and misses some; the assay was immunoSEQ multiplex PCR. Of roughly 5,000 clones in the sample, around 45% were seen once. Study-wide points: Motif-based clustering found tissue-specific repertoire signatures shared across patients, though few clones were shared. Blood and spleen captured only part of the tissue TCR repertoire.

Sample time point: mouse harvest day 14 after allogeneic transplant. Tail vein injection delivered 10^7 T-cell-depleted bone marrow cells and 10^6 splenic CD5+ T cells. Per germline, CDR1 KGHPV and CDR2 FQNQEV (reference sequence). The CDR3 covers 13 residues. V lost 3 bases, J lost 0 bases, and 4 bases lay in between. The source material was gut tissue. The chain joins TRBV26 to TRBJ2-4; D gene ambiguous. This TCR came from a female BALB/c mouse given C57BL/6 T cells with graft-versus-host disease after an allogeneic hematopoietic cell transplant. The covered CDR3 bases are TGTGCCAGCAGTCTTGCTAGTCAAAACACCTTGTAC. Amino acids: CASSLASQNTLY. The CDR3 in full is CASSLASQNTLYF.